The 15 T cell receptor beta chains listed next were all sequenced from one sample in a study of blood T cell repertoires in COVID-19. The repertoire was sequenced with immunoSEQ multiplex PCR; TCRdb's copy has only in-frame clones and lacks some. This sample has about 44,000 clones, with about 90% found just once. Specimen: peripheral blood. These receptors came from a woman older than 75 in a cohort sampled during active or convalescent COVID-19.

CDR3 bases: TGTGCCAGCAGCCCCCTGACCCTAGCGGGAGGGGGGGCCAAAAACATTCAGTACTTC. Translation gives CASSPLTLAGGGAKNIQYF. This rearrangement joins TRBV7-2 to TRBJ2-4, with TRBD2 matching 12 bases. Per germline, CDR1 SGHTA and CDR2 FQGNSA. V lost 5 bases and J lost 1; bases outside the gene matches: 12. The CDR3 loop spans 19 amino acids.

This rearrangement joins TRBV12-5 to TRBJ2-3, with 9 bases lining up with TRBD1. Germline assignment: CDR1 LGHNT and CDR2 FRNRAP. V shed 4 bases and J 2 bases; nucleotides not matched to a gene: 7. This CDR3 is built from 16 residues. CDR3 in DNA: TGTGCTAGTGGTTGGCCGACAGGGGGTATCACAGATACGCAGTATTTT. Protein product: CASGWPTGGITDTQYF.

The chain's CDR3 is CASSHWSNEKLFF. CDR3 nucleotide sequence: TGTGCCAGCAGCCATTGGAGTAATGAAAAACTGTTTTTT. This chain connects TRBV3-1 (or the pseudogene TRBV3-2) to TRBJ1-4; D gene ambiguous. The CDR3 sequence is 13 residues long. Germline values: CDR1 LGHDT, CDR2 YNNKEL (reference sequence). V lost 3 bases and J lost 4, with 6 bases in between.

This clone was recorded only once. CDR3 protein: CASSSSGAYGYTF. For the CDR3, the DNA is TGTGCCAGCAGCTCATCAGGTGCCTATGGCTACACCTTC. The chain uses TRBV11-2 and TRBJ1-2; D not certain. The CDR3 length is 13 residues. CDR1 and CDR2 from the germline V gene are SGHAT and FQNNGV. Trimming removed 4 bases from V and 4 bases from J, with 10 bases in between. The full variable domain, completed using reference TRBV11-2 and TRBJ1-2, is EAGVAQSPRYKIIEKRQSVAFWCNPISGHATLYWYQQILGQGPKLLIQFQNNGVVDDSQLPKDRFSAERLKGVDSTLKIQPAKLEDSAVYLCASSSSGAYGYTFGSGTRLTVV.

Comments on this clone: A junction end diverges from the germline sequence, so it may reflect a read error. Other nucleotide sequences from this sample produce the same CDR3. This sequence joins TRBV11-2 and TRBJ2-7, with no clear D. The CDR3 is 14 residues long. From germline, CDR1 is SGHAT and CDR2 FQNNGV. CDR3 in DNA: TGTGCCAGCAGCTTTACATCGATTACGAAGGAGCAATACTTC. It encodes CASSFTSITKEQYF. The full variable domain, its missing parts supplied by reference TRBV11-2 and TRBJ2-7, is EAGVAQSPRYKIIEKRQSVAFWCNPISGHATLYWYQQILGQGPKLLIQFQNNGVVDDSQLPKDRFSAERLKGVDSTLKIQPAKLEDSAVYLCASSFTSITKEQYFGPGTRLTVT.

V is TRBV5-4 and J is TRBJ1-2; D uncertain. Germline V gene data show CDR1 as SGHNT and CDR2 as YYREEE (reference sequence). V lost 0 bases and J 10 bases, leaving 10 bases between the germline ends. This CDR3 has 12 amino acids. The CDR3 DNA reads TGTGCCAGCAGCTTGGTAGAGGGTCCCTACACCTTC. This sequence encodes CASSLVEGPYTF.

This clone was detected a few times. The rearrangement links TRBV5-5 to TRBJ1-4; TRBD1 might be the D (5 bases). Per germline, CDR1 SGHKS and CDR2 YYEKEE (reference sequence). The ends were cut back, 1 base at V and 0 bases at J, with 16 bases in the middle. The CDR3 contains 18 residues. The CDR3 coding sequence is TGTGCCAGCAGCTTGTCCCGAGACAGTAGGACAACTAATGAAAAACTGTTTTTT. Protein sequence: CASSLSRDSRTTNEKLFF.

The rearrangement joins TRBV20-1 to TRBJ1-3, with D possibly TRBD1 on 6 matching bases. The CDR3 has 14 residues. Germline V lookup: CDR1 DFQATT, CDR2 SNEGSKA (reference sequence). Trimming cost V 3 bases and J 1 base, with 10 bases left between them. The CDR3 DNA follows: TGCAGTGCTAGTTTACAGGGTTCTGGAAACACCATATATTTT. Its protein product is CSASLQGSGNTIYF.

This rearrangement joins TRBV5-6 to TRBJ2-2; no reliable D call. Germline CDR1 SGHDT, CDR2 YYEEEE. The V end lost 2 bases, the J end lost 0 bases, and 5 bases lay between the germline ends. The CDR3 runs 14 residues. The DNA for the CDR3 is TGTGCCAGCAGCTTAACAACGAACACCGGGGAGCTGTTTTTT. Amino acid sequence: CASSLTTNTGELFF.

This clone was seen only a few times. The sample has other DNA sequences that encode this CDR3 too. The CDR3, as DNA: TGTGCCAGCAGTTTATCCAGGCCGGATACGCAGTATTTT. It encodes CASSLSRPDTQYF. The gene calls are TRBV27 and TRBJ2-3; D not certain. V lost 0 bases and J lost 6, with 7 bases in between. CDR1 is MNHEY and CDR2 is SMNVEV in the germline V gene (reference sequence). CDR3 length: 13 residues.

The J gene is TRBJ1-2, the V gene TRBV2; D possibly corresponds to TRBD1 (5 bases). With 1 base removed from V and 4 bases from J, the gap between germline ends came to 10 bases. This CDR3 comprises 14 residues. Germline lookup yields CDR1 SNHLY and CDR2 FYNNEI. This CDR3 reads CASSEEGQGYGYTF. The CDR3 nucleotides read TGTGCCAGCAGTGAAGAAGGGCAGGGCTATGGCTACACCTTC.

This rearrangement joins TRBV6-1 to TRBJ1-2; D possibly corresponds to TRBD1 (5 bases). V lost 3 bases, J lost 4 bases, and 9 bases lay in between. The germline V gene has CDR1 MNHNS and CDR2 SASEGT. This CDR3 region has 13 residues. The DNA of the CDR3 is TGTGCCAGCAGTGAGGGCAGGGCCTATGGCTACACCTTC. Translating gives CASSEGRAYGYTF.

As DNA, the CDR3 is TGTGCCAGCAGTAGGAGCGGGATGGAGGGCCAAGAGACCCAGTACTTC. Translated: CASSRSGMEGQETQYF. This chain joins TRBV9 and TRBJ2-5, with 7 bases aligning to TRBD2. V was pared by 5 bases and J by 1 base, with 11 bases of the junction left unmatched. This CDR3 is 16 amino acids long. Germline assignment: CDR1 SGDLS and CDR2 YYNGEE.

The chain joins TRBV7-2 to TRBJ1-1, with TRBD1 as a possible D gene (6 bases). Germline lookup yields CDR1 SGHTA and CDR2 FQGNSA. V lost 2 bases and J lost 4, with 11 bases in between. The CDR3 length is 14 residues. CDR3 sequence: CASSLYGQSTEAFF. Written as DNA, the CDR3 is TGTGCCAGCAGCTTATATGGACAGAGCACTGAAGCTTTCTTT.

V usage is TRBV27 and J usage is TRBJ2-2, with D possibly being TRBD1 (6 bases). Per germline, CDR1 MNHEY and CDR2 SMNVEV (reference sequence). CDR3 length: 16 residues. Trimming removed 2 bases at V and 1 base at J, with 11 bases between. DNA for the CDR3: TGTGCCAGCAGTTTACTCTCCAGGGGGAACACCGGGGAGCTGTTTTTT. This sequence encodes CASSLLSRGNTGELFF.